This T cell receptor beta chain comes out of a study of blood T cells in healthy people across ages. Findings of the study overall: Using unsorted PBMCs precluded a conclusive naive versus antigen-experienced comparison.

Comment on this clonotype: Its antigen remains unidentified.

All donors came from Russia, were Caucasian and healthy, and spanned ages roughly 6 to 100. The CDR3 sequence is 16 residues long. V was pared by 6 bases and J by 4 bases, with 8 bases of the junction left unmatched. Germline-derived CDR1 and CDR2 are LNHDA and SQIVND (reference sequence). Primers used in a second PCR of roughly 7 to 12 cycles were a sample-barcoded 5' primer and a J-beta primer mix. TCRdb ran MiXCR on the 5' RACE reads and lists one entry per CDR3 protein. The sample lists about 1.8 million distinct CDR3 sequences; around 48% were seen once. This TCR was sampled from a woman between 35 and 50 years old in good health. This chain joins TRBV19 and TRBJ2-1; TRBD2 agrees at 11 bases. The sequencing input was blood. CDR3 protein: CASRAQASGGYNEQFF. The CDR3 nucleotides are TGTGCCAGTAGGGCTCAAGCTAGCGGGGGGTACAATGAGCAGTTCTTC.